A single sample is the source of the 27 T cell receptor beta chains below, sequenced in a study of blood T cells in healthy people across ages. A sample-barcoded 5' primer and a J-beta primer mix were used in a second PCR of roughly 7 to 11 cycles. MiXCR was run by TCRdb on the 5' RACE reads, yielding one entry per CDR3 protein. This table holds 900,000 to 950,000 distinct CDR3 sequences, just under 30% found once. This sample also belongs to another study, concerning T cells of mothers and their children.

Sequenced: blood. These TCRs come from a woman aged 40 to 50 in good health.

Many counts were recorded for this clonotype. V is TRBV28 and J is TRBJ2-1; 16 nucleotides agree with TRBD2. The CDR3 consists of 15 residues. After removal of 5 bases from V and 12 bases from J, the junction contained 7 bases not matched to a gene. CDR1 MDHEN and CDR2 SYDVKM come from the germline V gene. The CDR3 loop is CASSTGTSGGGRQFF. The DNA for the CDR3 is TGTGCCAGCAGTACCGGGACTAGCGGGGGGGGTCGGCAGTTCTTC. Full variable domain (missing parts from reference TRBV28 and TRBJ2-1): DVKVTQSSRYLVKRTGEKVFLECVQDMDHENMFWYRQDPGLGLRLIYFSYDVKMKEKGDIPEGYSVSREKKERFSLILESASTNQTSMYLCASSTGTSGGGRQFFGPGTRLTVL.

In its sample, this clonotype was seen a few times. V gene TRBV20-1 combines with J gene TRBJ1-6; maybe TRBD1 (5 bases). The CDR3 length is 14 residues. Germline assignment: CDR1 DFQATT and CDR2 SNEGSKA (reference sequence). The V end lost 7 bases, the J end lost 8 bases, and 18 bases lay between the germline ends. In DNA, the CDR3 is TGCAGTGGTCTCTTCCGGGACTCTTATTCACCCCTCCACTTT. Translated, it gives CSGLFRDSYSPLHF.

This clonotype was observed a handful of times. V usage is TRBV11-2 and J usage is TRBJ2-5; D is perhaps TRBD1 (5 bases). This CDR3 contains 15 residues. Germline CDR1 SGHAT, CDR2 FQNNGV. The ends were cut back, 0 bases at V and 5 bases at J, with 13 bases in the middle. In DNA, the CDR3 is TGTGCCAGCAGCTTAGAAGCAGGGAAGAGGGAGACCCAGTACTTC. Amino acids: CASSLEAGKRETQYF.

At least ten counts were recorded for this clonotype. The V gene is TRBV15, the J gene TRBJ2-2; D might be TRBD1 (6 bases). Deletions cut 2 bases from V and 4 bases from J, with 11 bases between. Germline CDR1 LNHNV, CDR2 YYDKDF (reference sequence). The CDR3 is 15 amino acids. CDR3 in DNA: TGTGCCACCAGCAGAACAAGGGGGAGCACCGGGGAGCTGTTTTTT. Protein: CATSRTRGSTGELFF.

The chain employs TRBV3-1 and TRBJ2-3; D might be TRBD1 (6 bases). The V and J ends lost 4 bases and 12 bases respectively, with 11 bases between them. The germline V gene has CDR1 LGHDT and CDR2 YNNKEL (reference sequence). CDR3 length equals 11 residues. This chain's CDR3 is CASSLGQSQYF. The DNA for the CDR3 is TGTGCCAGCAGCCTCGGACAGAGTCAGTATTTT.

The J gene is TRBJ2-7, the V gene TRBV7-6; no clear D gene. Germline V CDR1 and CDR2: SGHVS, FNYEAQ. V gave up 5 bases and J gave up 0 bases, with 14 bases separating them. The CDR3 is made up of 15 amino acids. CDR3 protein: CASSESTRSSYEQYF. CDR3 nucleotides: TGTGCCAGCAGCGAATCGACCAGGAGCTCCTACGAGCAGTACTTC.

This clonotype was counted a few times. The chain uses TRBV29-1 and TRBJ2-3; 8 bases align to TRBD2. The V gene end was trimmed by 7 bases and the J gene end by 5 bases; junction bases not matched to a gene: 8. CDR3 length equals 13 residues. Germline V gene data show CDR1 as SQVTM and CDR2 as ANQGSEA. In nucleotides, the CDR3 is TGCAGCGCCTCTCGAACTAGCGGAGATACGCAGTATTTT. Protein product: CSASRTSGDTQYF.

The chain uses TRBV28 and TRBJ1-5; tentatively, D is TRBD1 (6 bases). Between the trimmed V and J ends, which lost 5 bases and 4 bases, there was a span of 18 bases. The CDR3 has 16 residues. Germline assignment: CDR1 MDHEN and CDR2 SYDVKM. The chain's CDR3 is CASSPHSRGDNQPQHF. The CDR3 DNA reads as TGTGCCAGCAGTCCTCACTCCAGGGGAGATAATCAGCCCCAGCATTTT.

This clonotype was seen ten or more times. The CDR3 DNA follows: TGCAGTGCTAGAGGCGCGGGGGGCCAAGAGCAGTACTTC. This gives the protein CSARGAGGQEQYF. This chain links TRBV20-1 with TRBJ2-7, with 8 bases matching TRBD2. Germline V gene lookup returns CDR1 DFQATT and CDR2 SNEGSKA (reference sequence). The J segment lost 7 bases and the V segment lost 1 base, leaving 6 bases of the junction unmatched. This CDR3 has 13 residues.

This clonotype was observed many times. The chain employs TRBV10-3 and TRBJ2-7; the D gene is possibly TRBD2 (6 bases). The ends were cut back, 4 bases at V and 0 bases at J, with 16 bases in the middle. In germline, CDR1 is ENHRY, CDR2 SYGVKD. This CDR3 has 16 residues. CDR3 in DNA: TGTGCCATCAGTGTGAAACCGGGAGAACCCTCCTACGAGCAGTACTTC. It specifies CAISVKPGEPSYEQYF.

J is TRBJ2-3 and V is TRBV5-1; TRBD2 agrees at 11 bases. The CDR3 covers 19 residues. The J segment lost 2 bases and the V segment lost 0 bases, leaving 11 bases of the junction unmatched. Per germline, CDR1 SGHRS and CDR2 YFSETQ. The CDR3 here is CASSLAAFSGGATTDTQYF. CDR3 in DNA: TGCGCCAGCAGCTTGGCGGCGTTTAGCGGGGGGGCGACCACAGATACGCAGTATTTT. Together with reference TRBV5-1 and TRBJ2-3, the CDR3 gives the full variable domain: KAGVTQTPRYLIKTRGQQVTLSCSPISGHRSVSWYQQTPGQGLQFLFEYFSETQRNKGNFPGRFSGRQFSNSRSEMNVSTLELGDSALYLCASSLAAFSGGATTDTQYFGPGTRLTVL.

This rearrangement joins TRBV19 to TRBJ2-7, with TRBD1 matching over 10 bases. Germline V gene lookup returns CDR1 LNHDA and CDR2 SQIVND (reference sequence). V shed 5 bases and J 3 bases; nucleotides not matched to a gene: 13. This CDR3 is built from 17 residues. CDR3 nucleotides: TGTGCCAGTAGTTCCCCGAACCGGGACAGGGGTCTCTACGAGCAGTACTTC. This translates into CASSSPNRDRGLYEQYF.

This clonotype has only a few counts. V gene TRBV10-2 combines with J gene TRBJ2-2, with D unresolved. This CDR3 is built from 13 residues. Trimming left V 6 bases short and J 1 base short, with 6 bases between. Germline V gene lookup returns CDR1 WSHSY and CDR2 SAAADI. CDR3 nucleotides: TGCGCCAGCAGCGAGCAGAACACCGGGGAGCTGTTTTTT. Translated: CASSEQNTGELFF.

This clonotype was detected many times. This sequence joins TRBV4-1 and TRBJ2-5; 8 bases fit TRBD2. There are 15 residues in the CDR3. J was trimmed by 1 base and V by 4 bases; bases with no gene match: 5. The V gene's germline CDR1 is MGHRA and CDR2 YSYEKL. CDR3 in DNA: TGCGCCAGCAGCCGATTAGCGGGAACCCAAGAGACCCAGTACTTC. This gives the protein CASSRLAGTQETQYF.

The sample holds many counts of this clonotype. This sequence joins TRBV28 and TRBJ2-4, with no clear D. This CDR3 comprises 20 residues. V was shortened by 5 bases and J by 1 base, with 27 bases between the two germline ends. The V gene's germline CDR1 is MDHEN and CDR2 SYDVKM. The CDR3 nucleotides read TGTGCCAGCAGTACCAGACCCGCGACCTGGGTCTCTAACGCCAAAAACATTCAGTACTTC. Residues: CASSTRPATWVSNAKNIQYF.

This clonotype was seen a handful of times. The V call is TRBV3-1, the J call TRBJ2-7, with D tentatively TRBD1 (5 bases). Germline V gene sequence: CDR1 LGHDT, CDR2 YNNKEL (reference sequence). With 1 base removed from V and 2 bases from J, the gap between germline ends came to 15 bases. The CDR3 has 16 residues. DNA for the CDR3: TGTGCCAGCAGCCAAGGTCCCCCACGACAGCCCTACGAGCAGTACTTC. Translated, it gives CASSQGPPRQPYEQYF.

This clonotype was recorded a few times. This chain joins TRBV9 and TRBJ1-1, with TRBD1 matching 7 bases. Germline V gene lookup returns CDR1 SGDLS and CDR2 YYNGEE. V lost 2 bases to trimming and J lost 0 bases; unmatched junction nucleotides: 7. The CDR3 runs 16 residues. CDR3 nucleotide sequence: TGTGCCAGCAGCGTCTCCCCAGGGGGGGTGAACACTGAAGCTTTCTTT. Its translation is CASSVSPGGVNTEAFF. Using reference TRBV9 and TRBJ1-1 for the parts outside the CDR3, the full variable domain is DSGVTQTPKHLITATGQRVTLRCSPRSGDLSVYWYQQSLDQGLQFLIQYYNGEERAKGNILERFSAQQFPDLHSELNLSSLELGDSALYFCASSVSPGGVNTEAFFGQGTRLTVV.

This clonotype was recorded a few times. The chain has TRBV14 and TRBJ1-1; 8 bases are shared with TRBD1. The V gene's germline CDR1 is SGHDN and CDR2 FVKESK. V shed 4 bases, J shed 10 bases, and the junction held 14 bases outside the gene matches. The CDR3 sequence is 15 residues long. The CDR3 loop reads CASSPIGGQAGRAFF. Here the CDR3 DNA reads TGTGCCAGCAGCCCGATCGGGGGACAGGCAGGGAGAGCTTTCTTT.

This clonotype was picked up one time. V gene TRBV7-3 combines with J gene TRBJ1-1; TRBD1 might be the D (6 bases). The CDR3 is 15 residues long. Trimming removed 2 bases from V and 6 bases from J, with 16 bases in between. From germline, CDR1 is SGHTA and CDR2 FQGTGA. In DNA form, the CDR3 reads TGTGCCAGCAGCTTAGAGGGGGGCGAAGGCGCTGAAGCTTTCTTT. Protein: CASSLEGGEGAEAFF.

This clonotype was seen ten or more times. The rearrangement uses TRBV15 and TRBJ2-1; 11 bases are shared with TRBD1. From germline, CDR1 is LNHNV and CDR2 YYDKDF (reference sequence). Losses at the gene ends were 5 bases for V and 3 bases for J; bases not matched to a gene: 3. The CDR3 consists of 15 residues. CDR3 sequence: CATSGGTGGYNEQFF. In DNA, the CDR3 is TGTGCCACCAGCGGGGGGACAGGGGGCTACAATGAGCAGTTCTTC.

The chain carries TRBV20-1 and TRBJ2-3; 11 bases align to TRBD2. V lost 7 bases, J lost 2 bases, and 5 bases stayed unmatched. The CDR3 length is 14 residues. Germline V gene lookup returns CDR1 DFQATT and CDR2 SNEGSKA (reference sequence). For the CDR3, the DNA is TGCAGTGGTCCTAGCGGGGGGCACACAGATACGCAGTATTTT. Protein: CSGPSGGHTDTQYF.

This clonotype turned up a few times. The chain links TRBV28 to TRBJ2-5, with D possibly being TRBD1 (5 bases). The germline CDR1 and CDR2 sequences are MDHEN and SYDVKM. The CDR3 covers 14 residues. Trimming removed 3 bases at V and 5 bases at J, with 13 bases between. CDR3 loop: CASSFDVGRETQYF. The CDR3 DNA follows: TGTGCCAGCAGTTTTGATGTGGGGCGCGAGACCCAGTACTTC.

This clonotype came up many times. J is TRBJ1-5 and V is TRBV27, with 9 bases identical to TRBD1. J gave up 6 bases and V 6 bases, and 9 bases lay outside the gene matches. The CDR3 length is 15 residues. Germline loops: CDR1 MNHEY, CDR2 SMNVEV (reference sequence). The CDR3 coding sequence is TGTGCCAGCAGCTTAACAGGGGGCGCGGGTCAGCCCCAGCATTTT. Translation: CASSLTGGAGQPQHF.

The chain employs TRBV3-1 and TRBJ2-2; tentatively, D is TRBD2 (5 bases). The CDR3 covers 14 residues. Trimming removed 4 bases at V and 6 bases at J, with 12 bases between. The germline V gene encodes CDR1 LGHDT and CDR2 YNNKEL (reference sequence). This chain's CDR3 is CASSRRSGPGELFF. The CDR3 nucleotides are TGTGCCAGCAGCCGTCGCAGCGGACCCGGGGAGCTGTTTTTT.

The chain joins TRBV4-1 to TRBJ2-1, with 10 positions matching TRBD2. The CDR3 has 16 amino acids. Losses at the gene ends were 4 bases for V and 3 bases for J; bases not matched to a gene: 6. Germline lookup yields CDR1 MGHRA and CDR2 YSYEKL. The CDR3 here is CASSPGTSEYYNEQFF. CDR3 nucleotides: TGCGCCAGCAGCCCGGGGACTAGCGAATACTACAATGAGCAGTTCTTC.

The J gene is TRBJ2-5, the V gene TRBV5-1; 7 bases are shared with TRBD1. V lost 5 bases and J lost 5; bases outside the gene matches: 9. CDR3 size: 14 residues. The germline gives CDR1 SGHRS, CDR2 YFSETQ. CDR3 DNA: TGCGCCAGCAGTTTGACAGGGCTGCGTGAGACCCAGTACTTC. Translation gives CASSLTGLRETQYF. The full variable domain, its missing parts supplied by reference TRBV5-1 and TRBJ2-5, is KAGVTQTPRYLIKTRGQQVTLSCSPISGHRSVSWYQQTPGQGLQFLFEYFSETQRNKGNFPGRFSGRQFSNSRSEMNVSTLELGDSALYLCASSLTGLRETQYFGPGTRLLVL.

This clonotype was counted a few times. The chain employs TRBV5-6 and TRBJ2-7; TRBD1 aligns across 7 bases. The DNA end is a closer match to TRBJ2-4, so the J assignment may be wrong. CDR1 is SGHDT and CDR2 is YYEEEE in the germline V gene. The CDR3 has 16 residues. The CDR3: CASTGTVLLAKNIQYF. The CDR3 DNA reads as TGTGCCAGCACCGGGACAGTCCTTTTAGCCAAAAACATTCAGTACTTC.